These T cell receptor beta chains were read from a single sample in a study of T cells in tuberculosis. Data came from immunoSEQ multiplex PCR; TCRdb stores just in-frame clones and leaves some out. The sample lists 45,000 or so clones, more than 90% occurring once. What was sequenced was PBMCs. The source is a donor between 10 and 29 years old with latent tuberculosis or without tuberculosis infection. Each CDR3 is given with its conserved first and last residue. Fields, in order: D gene, J gene, V gene, CDR3 DNA, CDR3 protein. The D gene is left open where the match is weak.

>.|TRBJ2-2|TRBV27
TGTGCCAGCAGTTTTAATGAGGGGGGGCAAACCGGGGAGCTGTTTTTT
CASSFNEGGQTGELFF
>.|TRBJ2-1|TRBV5-1
TGCGCCAGCAGGCGAGGTCCAGTGGGAGATGAGCAGTTCTTC
CASRRGPVGDEQFF
>.|TRBJ1-2|TRBV30
TGTGCCTGGAGTGTCTCCCTAAACTATGGCTACACCTTC
CAWSVSLNYGYTF
>.|TRBJ1-5|TRBV19
TGTGCCAGTAGTATAGGGGGAGGGGTGGGAGGCAATCAGCCCCAGCATTTT
CASSIGGGVGGNQPQHF
>TRBD2|TRBJ2-2|TRBV15
TGTGCCACCATCCTGAAGCTCGGCGGGAGGTTAAGCACCGGGGAGCTGTTTTTT
CATILKLGGRLSTGELFF
>.|TRBJ2-6|TRBV30
TGTGCCTGGACCTTCCGGCGGTTCTCTGGGGCCAACGTCCTGACTTTC
CAWTFRRFSGANVLTF
>.|TRBJ2-3|TRBV2
TGTGCCGGGGGGGGCAGGGGGCCCACAGATACGCAGTATTTT
CAGGGRGPTDTQYF
>TRBD1|TRBJ2-1|TRBV7-2
TGTGCCAGCAGCTTAGGGAGACAGGGGGCGGGTGAGCAGTTCTTC
CASSLGRQGAGEQFF
>TRBD1|TRBJ1-2|TRBV6-5
TGTGCCAGCAGCCACGGGGACAGCCTCTATGGCTACACCTTC
CASSHGDSLYGYTF
>TRBD1|TRBJ1-1|TRBV19
TGTGCCAGTAGTTCCCTCCAGGGGGTATACACTGAAGCTTTCTTT
CASSSLQGVYTEAFF
>TRBD1|TRBJ1-1|TRBV19
TGTGCCAGTAGTATAGTGGAGACAGGGTCGACGGGCACTGAAGCTTTCTTT
CASSIVETGSTGTEAFF
>.|TRBJ2-3|TRBV2
TGTGCCAGCAGTGAACAGGGGATCACAGATACGCAGTATTTT
CASSEQGITDTQYF
>TRBD2|TRBJ2-1|TRBV27
TGTGCCAGCAGTTTTGGGACTAGCGGATACAATGAGCAGTTCTTC
CASSFGTSGYNEQFF
>.|TRBJ1-1|TRBV14
TGTGCCAGCAGCGAAGCAGGAATTTCTGAAGCTTTCTTT
CASSEAGISEAFF
>TRBD2|TRBJ2-3|TRBV7-9
TGTGCCAGCAGCCCCCGGGGAGGGATTACAGATACGCAGTATTTT
CASSPRGGITDTQYF
>.|TRBJ2-1|TRBV19
TGTGCCAGTAGTATGAGCATGAAAAACAATGAGCAGTTCTTC
CASSMSMKNNEQFF
>.|TRBJ2-7|TRBV7-9
TGTGCCAGCAGCTTAGTAGGGGCCTACGAGCAGTACTTC
CASSLVGAYEQYF